This T cell receptor beta chain was captured by sequencing in a study of shared clonotypes between healthy human individuals. Study outcomes and limitations: Large depth notwithstanding, sorted-subset sequencing proved incomplete by rarefaction.

As concerns this clone: The antigen is not known.

This table comes from immunoSEQ multiplex PCR, and its TCRdb copy is limited to in-frame clones, with some not included. The sample shows millions of clones, roughly 92% of them seen only once. This sequence was found in a man younger than 30 in good health. What was sequenced was naive CD4+ T cells sorted from blood. The subset is: CD45RA+ positively selected.

The CDR3 is CASRLGQANYGYTF. The CDR3, as DNA: TGTGCCAGCAGGTTGGGACAGGCTAACTATGGCTACACCTTC. This rearrangement joins TRBV6-1 to TRBJ1-2; 8 nucleotides align to TRBD1. The germline V gene encodes CDR1 MNHNS and CDR2 SASEGT. The CDR3 runs 14 residues. V gave up 6 bases and J gave up 0 bases; unmatched junction bases: 3.